The 18 T cell receptor beta chains listed next were all sequenced from one sample in a study of regulatory T cells in long-lasting Graves disease. Investigators prepared the TCR beta libraries by applying iRepertoire HTBI primers and Arm-PCR of CDR3 regions. TCRdb reprocessed the multiplex PCR reads via MiXCR and lists one record per CDR3 protein. The table records 200,000 to 250,000 distinct CDR3 sequences, roughly a fifth of them present only once. Time point indicated: newly diagnosed GD, antithyroid drugs for less than 3 months. Scientists built the TCR library using RNA that was extracted from PBMCs. Separately, the same data were catalogued under a study of T cells in Graves' hyperthyroidism and ophthalmopathy.

The starting material was peripheral blood mononuclear cells (PBMCs), obtained at new diagnosis, from a patient treated with antithyroid drugs. These receptors originate from a woman in her twenties or thirties with Graves disease.

This clonotype was seen at least ten times. The V call is TRBV6-1, the J call TRBJ2-5; no clear D gene. Germline V gives CDR1 MNHNS, CDR2 SASEGT. The V and J ends lost 8 bases and 1 base respectively, with 8 bases between them. This CDR3 is built from 12 residues. The CDR3 here is CASGDSQETQYF. DNA of the CDR3: TGTGCCAGCGGCGACTCCCAAGAGACCCAGTACTTC.

V gene TRBV19 combines with J gene TRBJ2-7; D gene uncertain. Germline values: CDR1 LNHDA, CDR2 SQIVND (reference sequence). The V gene lost 4 bases and the J gene lost 3 bases, with 10 bases spanning the gap. CDR3 length: 13 amino acids. CDR3 DNA: TGTGCCAGTAGTACGGGCAGGCGCTACGAGCAGTACTTC. Residues: CASSTGRRYEQYF.

The chain links TRBV20-1 to TRBJ2-7; the match to TRBD2 covers 7 bases. The junction had 0 bases not matched to a gene; V was cut back by 0 bases and J by 4 bases. Germline V gives CDR1 DFQATT, CDR2 SNEGSKA (reference sequence). This CDR3 spans 12 amino acids. CDR3 sequence (DNA): TGCAGTGCTAGAGAGCGGGAGTACGAGCAGTACTTC. Translation: CSAREREYEQYF.

V and J are TRBV9 and TRBJ2-7; 8 positions agree with TRBD1. V trimming: 4 bases; J trimming: 2 bases; junction bases outside the gene matches: 8. The length of the CDR3 is 15 residues. CDR1 and CDR2 from the germline V gene are SGDLS and YYNGEE. CDR3 nucleotide sequence: TGTGCCAGCAGCCCTCGACAGGGGCGCCCCTACGAGCAGTACTTC. Translating gives CASSPRQGRPYEQYF.

This clonotype was observed at least ten times. The chain recombines TRBV7-9 with TRBJ2-7; weak D call: TRBD1 (6 bases). The V end was cut by 7 bases, the J end by 3 bases, with 10 bases between. Germline loops: CDR1 SEHNR, CDR2 FQNEAQ (reference sequence). This CDR3 comprises 12 residues. CDR3 DNA: TGTGCCAGCACGGACAGATTCTACGAGCAGTACTTC. Its protein is CASTDRFYEQYF.

This clonotype was recorded many times. J is TRBJ2-7 and V is TRBV12-3 or TRBV12-4; 10 nucleotides line up with TRBD1. The CDR3 covers 15 residues. V was clipped by 5 bases and J by 0 bases; unmatched bases: 4. CDR3 amino acids: CASSPWTGGSYEQYF. The CDR3 DNA follows: TGTGCCAGCAGTCCATGGACAGGGGGCTCCTACGAGCAGTACTTC.

This clonotype was recorded many times. The chain links TRBV12-3 or TRBV12-4 to TRBJ2-7, with a weak D call TRBD2 (5 bases). The CDR3 is made up of 15 amino acids. Trimming stripped 6 bases from V and 4 bases from J, with 19 bases between. This CDR3 reads CASRAEANQRYEQYF. CDR3 nucleotides: TGTGCCAGCAGAGCGGAGGCGAATCAGAGGTACGAGCAGTACTTC.

The CDR3 loop reads CASTSQRDGETQYF. CDR3 nucleotide sequence: TGTGCCAGCACCTCGCAGAGGGACGGAGAGACCCAGTACTTC. V gene TRBV19 combines with J gene TRBJ2-5, with D perhaps matching TRBD1 or TRBD2 (5 bases each). The V end was cut by 9 bases, the J end by 4 bases, with 18 bases between. The CDR3 has 14 residues. The germline gives CDR1 LNHDA, CDR2 SQIVND (reference sequence). The full variable domain, with the rest looked up from reference TRBV19 and TRBJ2-5, is DGGITQSPKYLFRKEGQNVTLSCEQNLNHDAMYWYRQDPGQGLRLIYYSQIVNDFQKGDIAEGYSVSREKKESFPLTVTSAQKNPTAFYLCASTSQRDGETQYFGPGTRLLVL.

This clonotype has at least ten counts. This chain uses TRBV12-3 or TRBV12-4 with TRBJ1-1; no clear D gene. The CDR3 spans 14 residues. V was clipped by 4 bases and J by 4 bases, with 13 bases between them. The CDR3 spells CASSSRKGSTEAFF. As DNA, the CDR3 is TGTGCCAGCAGTTCGCGCAAAGGGTCCACTGAAGCTTTCTTT.

This clonotype was detected ten times or more. The CDR3 loop is CASSLVEGTTGNTIYF. CDR3 coding DNA: TGTGCCAGCAGCTTAGTAGAGGGAACGACTGGAAACACCATATATTTT. V usage is TRBV7-6 and J usage is TRBJ1-3; D gene unclear. CDR3 length equals 16 residues. Trimming stripped 1 base from V and 2 bases from J, with 12 bases between. CDR1 and CDR2 (germline): SGHVS, FNYEAQ.

This clonotype was seen repeatedly, ten times or more. The chain links TRBV19 to TRBJ2-1; 11 bases align to TRBD1. Losses at the gene ends were 3 bases for V and 0 bases for J; bases not matched to a gene: 4. This CDR3 region has 17 residues. CDR1 is LNHDA and CDR2 is SQIVND in the germline V gene (reference sequence). The CDR3 coding sequence is TGTGCCAGTAGTATTGGCGGGACAGGGGGCTCCTACAATGAGCAGTTCTTC. Translated: CASSIGGTGGSYNEQFF. The full variable domain, rest sourced from reference TRBV19 and TRBJ2-1, is DGGITQSPKYLFRKEGQNVTLSCEQNLNHDAMYWYRQDPGQGLRLIYYSQIVNDFQKGDIAEGYSVSREKKESFPLTVTSAQKNPTAFYLCASSIGGTGGSYNEQFFGPGTRLTVL.

This clonotype was recorded many times. V gene TRBV10-3 combines with J gene TRBJ1-4; no clear D gene. Germline V CDR1 and CDR2: ENHRY, SYGVKD. This CDR3 has 14 residues. V was pared by 2 bases and J by 2 bases, with 6 bases between. The CDR3 region is CAISEGVTNEKLFF. The CDR3 coding sequence is TGTGCCATCAGTGAGGGGGTTACTAATGAAAAACTGTTTTTT.

This clonotype was seen many times. The rearrangement joins TRBV18 to TRBJ1-1, with D perhaps TRBD1 (5 bases). Trimming stripped 3 bases from V and 2 bases from J, with 10 bases between. CDR3 length equals 14 residues. Looked up from germline, CDR1 is KGHSH and CDR2 is LQKENI. CDR3 residues: CASSPLDSNTEAFF. CDR3 bases: TGTGCCAGCTCACCTCTAGACAGTAACACTGAAGCTTTCTTT.

This clonotype was counted a few times. The chain joins TRBV4-1 to TRBJ2-6; 12 positions match TRBD2. The CDR3 runs to 20 residues. The germline V gene has CDR1 MGHRA and CDR2 YSYEKL. V lost 0 bases, J lost 4 bases, and 10 bases stayed unmatched. The CDR3 region is CASSQETGTSGLRGANVLTF. DNA for the CDR3: TGCGCCAGCAGCCAAGAGACAGGGACTAGCGGGCTTCGGGGGGCCAACGTCCTGACTTTC.

The CDR3, as DNA: TGTGCCAGCAGTCGTACAGGGATATTGACAGATACGCAGTATTTT. It specifies CASSRTGILTDTQYF. The chain recombines TRBV2 with TRBJ2-3, with TRBD1 as a possible D gene (6 bases). The CDR3 loop spans 15 amino acids. Trimming cost V 5 bases and J 3 bases, with 15 bases left between them. Germline loops: CDR1 SNHLY, CDR2 FYNNEI.

The V call is TRBV29-1, the J call TRBJ2-1, with D unclear. V was trimmed by 0 bases and J by 8 bases, leaving 17 bases between them. The CDR3 length is 15 residues. Looked up from germline, CDR1 is SQVTM and CDR2 is ANQGSEA. The DNA of the CDR3 is TGCAGCGTTGAAGATCCCTGGGCCCACCCCGATGAGCAGTTCTTC. Translated: CSVEDPWAHPDEQFF.

At least ten counts were recorded for this clonotype. The chain couples TRBV12-3 or TRBV12-4 to TRBJ2-7; 8 nucleotides match TRBD2. The CDR3 consists of 15 residues. The junction had 6 bases not matched to a gene; V was cut back by 5 bases and J by 0 bases. The CDR3 loop is CASSQSGGPSYEQYF. The DNA of the CDR3 is TGTGCCAGCAGTCAGAGCGGGGGCCCCTCCTACGAGCAGTACTTC.

This rearrangement joins TRBV28 to TRBJ1-1, with D possibly being TRBD1 (5 bases). V gave up 9 bases and J gave up 4 bases, with 12 bases separating them. The CDR3 loop spans 12 amino acids. CDR1 and CDR2 from the germline V gene are MDHEN and SYDVKM. CDR3 protein: CASYQGSTEAFF. CDR3 coding DNA: TGTGCCAGTTACCAGGGTTCCACTGAAGCTTTCTTT.